The 27 T cell receptor beta chains below come from one sample, sequenced in a study of cytomegalovirus exposure and HLA in healthy donors (dated by TCRdb to 2017 to 2019). Library preparation used the immunoSEQ multiplex PCR assay. For the multiplex PCR, a mixture combining 60 forward primers for TCR Vbeta segments and 13 reverse primers for TCR Jbeta segments was used. The table comes from immuneACCESS by way of TCRdb, which keeps in-frame sequences with V and J called. Part of the clones is missing from these tables; in studies checked, under half for an unresolved V gene and the rest for unknown reasons. Across this sample there are about 130,000 clones, with about 73% seen only once. In total, the top ten clones hold over 2% of the sample. Sequencing was performed on PBMCs. Receptors were obtained from a woman in her forties in good health and CMV-seropositive.

The chain recombines TRBV27 with TRBJ2-3; the D is unclear. The CDR3 is 16 residues long. Trimming left V 6 bases short and J 5 bases short, with 21 bases between. CDR1 and CDR2 from the germline V gene are MNHEY and SMNVEV (reference sequence). The CDR3: CASSPQYSSLGDTQYF. The CDR3 DNA reads TGTGCCAGCAGCCCCCAATACAGTTCTCTGGGAGATACGCAGTATTTT.

Details on this clone: Other DNA sequences within the sample encode an identical CDR3. The chain links TRBV21-1 to TRBJ2-5; no check of the table's D call, TRBD2, against the DNA was made. TRBV21-1 counts as a pseudogene. This CDR3 has 18 amino acids. CDR3 protein: CASSKEVSEAGDQETQYF. The DNA of the CDR3 is TGTGCCAGCAGCAAAGAGGTTTCGGAAGCGGGGGACCAAGAGACCCAGTACTTC.

The chain links TRBV27 to TRBJ1-4, with D perhaps matching TRBD1 (5 bases). The germline V gene has CDR1 MNHEY and CDR2 SMNVEV (reference sequence). The CDR3 extends over 12 amino acids. Trimming took off 5 bases at V and 8 bases at J, with 9 bases between the two ends. CDR3 nucleotide sequence: TGTGCCAGCAGTGCAGGGTTGGAAAAACTGTTTTTT. Amino acids: CASSAGLEKLFF.

As concerns this clone: Other nucleotide sequences in the sample specify the same CDR3. V and J are TRBV6-6 and TRBJ2-5; D gene uncertain. V lost 2 bases and J lost 4, with 5 bases in between. The CDR3 is made up of 12 amino acids. The germline gives CDR1 MNHNY, CDR2 SVGAGI (reference sequence). In DNA, the CDR3 is TGTGCCAGCAGTTACCCAGGAGAGACCCAGTACTTC. Translated, it gives CASSYPGETQYF.

This sequence joins TRBV14 and TRBJ2-5; possible D gene TRBD2, 6 bases. Deletions cut 0 bases from V and 10 bases from J, with 24 bases between. The CDR3 contains 17 residues. Germline V gene data show CDR1 as SGHDN and CDR2 as FVKESK. CDR3 DNA sequence: TGTGCCAGCAGCCAAGATGGCCCCTTCCGGGAGACCCGGGACCAGTACTTC. Encoded protein: CASSQDGPFRETRDQYF.

The rearrangement uses TRBV4-2 and TRBJ1-2, with 8 bases identical to TRBD1. Losses at the gene ends were 1 base for V and 6 bases for J; bases not matched to a gene: 13. CDR3 length: 17 residues. Germline lookup yields CDR1 LGHNA and CDR2 YNFKEQ. CDR3 DNA sequence: TGTGCCAGCAGCCAAGTCGCGGGACAGGTGGACAAAGATGGCTACACCTTC. Amino acid sequence: CASSQVAGQVDKDGYTF.

The rearrangement joins TRBV18 to TRBJ1-1; D may be TRBD1 (5 bases). Trimming took 3 bases from V and 4 from J, leaving 12 bases between them. The CDR3 consists of 14 residues. Germline CDR1 is KGHSH and CDR2 is LQKENI. The CDR3 coding sequence is TGTGCCAGCTCACCGGAGGGCGGGGGCACTGAAGCTTTCTTT. This codes for CASSPEGGGTEAFF.

This chain uses TRBV10-3 with TRBJ1-2; TRBD1 matches at 11 bases. J was trimmed by 2 bases and V by 4 bases; bases with no gene match: 0. Looked up from germline, CDR1 is ENHRY and CDR2 is SYGVKD. CDR3 length: 14 amino acids. CDR3 sequence reads: CAISGDRGNYGYTF. The CDR3, as DNA: TGTGCCATCAGTGGGGACAGGGGGAACTATGGCTACACCTTC.

The CDR3 nucleotides read TGTGCCATCGGAACAGGGGACAATCAGCCCCAGCATTTT. Its translation is CAIGTGDNQPQHF. The gene calls are TRBV10-3 and TRBJ1-5, with 7 bases that match TRBD1. Looked up from germline, CDR1 is ENHRY and CDR2 is SYGVKD. V was clipped by 8 bases and J by 3 bases; unmatched bases: 4. The CDR3 length is 13 residues.

This clone was detected only once. The rearrangement uses TRBV4-1 and TRBJ1-2; TRBD1 matches 10 bases. The CDR3 covers 18 residues. Looked up from germline, CDR1 is MGHRA and CDR2 is YSYEKL. V trimming: 4 bases; J trimming: 8 bases; junction bases outside the gene matches: 19. CDR3 sequence reads: CASSLTPGQGSMRPGYTF. CDR3 coding DNA: TGCGCCAGCAGCCTTACCCCGGGACAGGGGTCGATGAGGCCGGGCTACACCTTC.

This sequence joins TRBV28 and TRBJ1-5; D unclear. CDR1 is MDHEN and CDR2 is SYDVKM in the germline V gene. V lost 6 bases, J lost 4 bases, and 19 bases lay in between. This CDR3 is 16 amino acids long. The CDR3 sequence: CASSPLEKIPNQPQHF. The CDR3 DNA sequence: TGTGCCAGCAGCCCCCTTGAGAAGATCCCGAATCAGCCCCAGCATTTT.

V usage is TRBV7-2 and J usage is TRBJ1-3; TRBD1 agrees at 7 bases. CDR1 and CDR2 (germline): SGHTA, FQGNSA. This CDR3 has 15 residues. The V gene end was trimmed by 4 bases and the J gene end by 4 bases; junction bases not matched to a gene: 7. Here the CDR3 DNA reads TGTGCCAGCAGCTACATTCGGGACAGAGGAAACACCATATATTTT. It codes for CASSYIRDRGNTIYF.

The chain employs TRBV7-9 and TRBJ2-1; 9 bases align to TRBD2. J was trimmed by 1 base and V by 2 bases; bases with no gene match: 9. The CDR3 extends over 18 amino acids. Germline V lookup: CDR1 SEHNR, CDR2 FQNEAQ (reference sequence). CDR3 region: CASSLLLAGTQSYNEQFF. In nucleotides, the CDR3 is TGTGCCAGCAGCTTACTCCTAGCGGGGACCCAGTCCTACAATGAGCAGTTCTTC.

Remarks on this clone: Germline is not matched at one junction end, which may reflect a read error. The V and J genes are TRBV2 and TRBJ1-5; the D gene is possibly TRBD1 (6 bases). Per germline, CDR1 SNHLY and CDR2 FYNNEI. The CDR3 sequence is 15 residues long. The CDR3 nucleotides read TGTGCCAGCAGGGAAGAGGGGGGGCCGGGCCAGCCCCAGCATTTT. This sequence encodes CASREEGGPGQPQHF.

The chain uses TRBV6-6 and TRBJ2-5; 7 bases map to TRBD1. The CDR3 has 16 residues. CDR1 is MNHNY, CDR2 SVGAGI, per germline (reference sequence). The ends lost 0 bases at V and 6 bases at J; junction bases unmatched: 10. CDR3 residues: CASSYSAIQGLQTQYF. The CDR3 nucleotides are TGTGCCAGCAGTTACTCAGCGATACAGGGGTTGCAGACCCAGTACTTC.

The chain carries TRBV7-2 and TRBJ2-2; 7 positions agree with TRBD1. V shed 5 bases and J 0 bases; nucleotides not matched to a gene: 3. The germline gives CDR1 SGHTA, CDR2 FQGNSA. The CDR3 consists of 15 residues. CDR3 sequence reads: CASSLGQANTGELFF. The CDR3, as DNA: TGTGCCAGCAGCCTAGGACAGGCGAACACCGGGGAGCTGTTTTTT.

This clone has more than one count but fewer than ten. The rearrangement links TRBV30 to TRBJ1-1; TRBD1 matches 12 bases. There are 15 residues in the CDR3. With V trimmed by 4 bases and J by 1 base, 4 bases remained unmatched. Germline V gene sequence: CDR1 GTSNPN, CDR2 SVGIG (reference sequence). The CDR3 nucleotides read TGTGCCTGGATGGGACAGGGGGCCGGGAACACTGAAGCTTTCTTT. The encoded protein is CAWMGQGAGNTEAFF.

DNA for the CDR3: TGCAGCGTCCTCCAGACAGGGGGCGCGGCTGGGGCCAACGTCCTGACTTTC. As protein: CSVLQTGGAAGANVLTF. This chain joins TRBV29-1 and TRBJ2-6; 10 bases map to TRBD1. V dropped 6 bases and J dropped 2; count of bases not matched to a gene: 10. This CDR3 is 17 amino acids long. CDR1 and CDR2 (germline): SQVTM, ANQGSEA.

The chain couples TRBV27 to TRBJ1-2, with D perhaps matching TRBD1 (6 bases). The CDR3 sequence is 12 residues long. Trimming removed 3 bases from V and 7 bases from J, with 9 bases in between. The germline gives CDR1 MNHEY, CDR2 SMNVEV (reference sequence). The CDR3 spells CASSFAGAGYTF. The CDR3 DNA is TGTGCCAGCAGTTTTGCAGGGGCTGGCTACACCTTC.

The chain has TRBV19 and TRBJ2-3; D perhaps matches TRBD2 (5 bases). Trimming removed 5 bases from V and 1 base from J, with 10 bases in between. Germline V gives CDR1 LNHDA, CDR2 SQIVND (reference sequence). The CDR3 has 14 residues. In nucleotides, the CDR3 is TGTGCCAGTAGTCCCGGACTCGGCACAGATACGCAGTATTTT. Its protein product is CASSPGLGTDTQYF.

V usage is TRBV5-1 and J usage is TRBJ2-5, with D possibly TRBD2 on 5 matching bases. Per germline, CDR1 SGHRS and CDR2 YFSETQ. Deletions cut 6 bases from V and 7 bases from J, with 22 bases between. The CDR3 has 15 residues. CDR3 nucleotides: TGCGCCAGCACCCCGGAGAGTACATGGCGGGCGACCCAGTACTTC. It yields the protein CASTPESTWRATQYF.

The CDR3 nucleotides are TGTGCCAGCAGCCGCCGGGGGGTTTCCAGTGAAAAACTGTTTTTT. It encodes CASSRRGVSSEKLFF. V gene TRBV7-9 combines with J gene TRBJ1-4; possible D gene TRBD1, 5 bases. CDR1 is SEHNR and CDR2 is FQNEAQ in the germline V gene (reference sequence). The CDR3 sequence is 15 residues long. Between the trimmed V and J ends, which lost 5 bases and 7 bases, there was a span of 17 bases.

This clone came up once. The rearrangement links TRBV11-2 to TRBJ1-2; D is perhaps TRBD1 (5 bases). The CDR3 contains 15 residues. The V gene lost 5 bases and the J gene lost 3 bases, with 16 bases spanning the gap. CDR1 is SGHAT, CDR2 FQNNGV, per germline. The CDR3 DNA is TGTGCCAGCAGCCCAGACAGCCCAAGACACTATGGCTACACCTTC. The encoded protein is CASSPDSPRHYGYTF.

This clone was seen only once. The chain uses TRBV25-1 and TRBJ2-1; D is unresolved. Germline values: CDR1 MGHDK, CDR2 SYGVNS. V gave up 7 bases and J gave up 9 bases, with 16 bases separating them. This CDR3 is 13 amino acids long. The CDR3 loop is CASTPRPSGEQFF. The CDR3 bases are TGTGCCAGCACCCCAAGGCCCTCGGGTGAGCAGTTCTTC. Together with reference TRBV25-1 and TRBJ2-1, the CDR3 gives the full variable domain: EADIYQTPRYLVIGTGKKITLECSQTMGHDKMYWYQQDPGMELHLIHYSYGVNSTEKGDLSSESTVSRIRTEHFPLTLESARPSHTSQYLCASTPRPSGEQFFGPGTRLTVL.

V usage is TRBV4-2 and J usage is TRBJ2-3, with TRBD2 matching over 9 bases. The length of the CDR3 is 15 residues. V lost 2 bases, J lost 4 bases, and 4 bases stayed unmatched. Germline V gene data show CDR1 as LGHNA and CDR2 as YNFKEQ. The CDR3 DNA follows: TGTGCCAGCAGCCAATCTCTAGCGGGGTCAGATACGCAGTATTTT. Translation: CASSQSLAGSDTQYF.

The chain has TRBV28 and TRBJ2-6; D might be TRBD1 (5 bases). The CDR3 totals 16 residues. V dropped 5 bases and J dropped 0 bases, with 11 bases sitting between them. The V gene's germline CDR1 is MDHEN and CDR2 SYDVKM. The CDR3 sequence: CASSDSAHSGANVLTF. The CDR3 DNA is TGTGCCAGCAGTGACAGCGCTCACTCTGGGGCCAACGTCCTGACTTTC.

J is TRBJ1-1 and V is TRBV7-8; D is unclear. The germline V gene encodes CDR1 SGHVS and CDR2 FQNEAQ. There are 15 residues in the CDR3. V gave up 4 bases and J gave up 0 bases, with 12 bases separating them. The CDR3 protein is CASSSPGGLNTEAFF. The DNA of the CDR3 is TGTGCCAGCAGCTCCCCCGGAGGGCTGAACACTGAAGCTTTCTTT.